These 7 T cell receptor beta chains were sequenced from one sample in a study of T cells in Graves' hyperthyroidism and ophthalmopathy. Authors of the study amplified TCR beta CDR3 regions from RNA transcripts. The HTBI set primed first-round TCR CDR3 RT-PCR. TCRdb re-called the multiplex PCR reads through MiXCR, storing one row per CDR3 protein. The top ten hold 50% of the sample, which has about 210,000 distinct CDR3 sequences, over 15% seen once. Input material: blood. Receptor source: a man aged 45-65 years with Graves' hyperthyroidism.

This clonotype was observed at least ten times. The chain links TRBV6-1 to TRBJ2-1; no definite D call. Germline V gene lookup returns CDR1 MNHNS and CDR2 SASEGT. The CDR3 runs to 14 residues. V was clipped by 6 bases and J by 2 bases, with 11 bases between them. CDR3: CASRPTRPYNEQFF. The CDR3 DNA sequence: TGTGCCAGCAGGCCTACTCGCCCCTACAATGAGCAGTTCTTC.

Ten or more counts support this clonotype. V is TRBV12-3 or TRBV12-4 and J is TRBJ2-3, with 9 bases aligning to TRBD2. This CDR3 region has 15 residues. The trim removed 1 base at V and 1 base at J, leaving 0 bases unmatched. The CDR3: CASSLGTSGTDTQYF. For the CDR3, the DNA is TGTGCCAGCAGTTTAGGGACTAGCGGCACAGATACGCAGTATTTT.

A few counts support this clonotype. The chain carries TRBV5-1 and TRBJ2-5; weak D call: TRBD1 (6 bases). This CDR3 is 15 amino acids long. The germline CDR1 and CDR2 sequences are SGHRS and YFSETQ. V was trimmed by 0 bases and J by 2 bases, leaving 11 bases between them. The CDR3 protein is CASSLAAGDQETQYF. CDR3 DNA sequence: TGCGCCAGCAGCTTGGCGGCAGGGGATCAAGAGACCCAGTACTTC.

This clonotype showed up just a few times. The V gene is TRBV7-3, the J gene TRBJ2-1; D gene ambiguous. The germline gives CDR1 SGHTA, CDR2 FQGTGA. Trimming took off 5 bases at V and 8 bases at J, with 13 bases between the two ends. This CDR3 region has 13 residues. DNA of the CDR3: TGTGCCAGCAGCCAGAGCCCCGAATATGAGCAGTTCTTC. Protein sequence: CASSQSPEYEQFF.

The table lists this clonotype with a few counts. J is TRBJ2-7 and V is TRBV28, with 9 bases identical to TRBD1. The CDR3 has 15 residues. V gave up 2 bases and J gave up 6 bases; unmatched junction bases: 8. Per the germline V gene, CDR1 is MDHEN and CDR2 is SYDVKM. This CDR3 is CASSLTQTGGGEQYF. CDR3 in DNA: TGTGCCAGCAGTTTAACACAGACAGGGGGAGGCGAGCAGTACTTC.

There are many counts of this clonotype. This chain joins TRBV5-1 and TRBJ2-3; D gene unclear. V shed 0 bases and J shed 2 bases, with 7 bases lying between them. Per the germline V gene, CDR1 is SGHRS and CDR2 is YFSETQ. The CDR3 has 14 residues. The CDR3 reads CASSLDTFTDTQYF. The CDR3 DNA reads TGCGCCAGCAGCTTGGACACCTTCACAGATACGCAGTATTTT.

This clonotype has just a few counts. The chain links TRBV27 to TRBJ2-1, with D possibly being TRBD2 (5 bases). The CDR3 totals 14 residues. V shed 4 bases and J shed 5 bases, with 12 bases lying between them. Germline V CDR1 and CDR2: MNHEY, SMNVEV (reference sequence). Written as DNA, the CDR3 is TGTGCCAGCAGTTCCTCTGGACTCCACAATGAGCAGTTCTTC. Encoded protein: CASSSSGLHNEQFF.